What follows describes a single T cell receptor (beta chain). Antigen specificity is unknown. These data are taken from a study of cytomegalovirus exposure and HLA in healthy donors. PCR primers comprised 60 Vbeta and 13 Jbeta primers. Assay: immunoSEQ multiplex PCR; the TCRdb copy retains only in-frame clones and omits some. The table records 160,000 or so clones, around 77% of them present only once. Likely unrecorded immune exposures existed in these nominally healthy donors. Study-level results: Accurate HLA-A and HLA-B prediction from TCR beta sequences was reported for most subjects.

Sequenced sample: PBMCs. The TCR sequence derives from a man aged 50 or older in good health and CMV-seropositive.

CDR3: CASSSFLEGGEQYF. The CDR3 DNA sequence: TGCGCCAGCAGCTCGTTTCTGGAGGGCGGGGAGCAGTACTTC. The rearrangement joins TRBV5-1 to TRBJ2-7; TRBD2 might be the D (6 bases). With 3 bases removed from V and 7 bases from J, the gap between germline ends came to 17 bases. The CDR3 consists of 14 residues. Germline V lookup: CDR1 SGHRS, CDR2 YFSETQ.